This T cell receptor beta chain was obtained from a study of cytomegalovirus exposure and HLA in healthy donors. Study-level results: According to the study, around 180 TCR beta chains were cytomegalovirus-associated.

Details on this clone: What it binds is unknown.

PCR primers comprised 60 Vbeta and 13 Jbeta primers. Method: immunoSEQ multiplex PCR; TCRdb's copy keeps in-frame clones and lacks some. The table records tens of thousands of clones, around three fifths of them present only once. The source is a woman aged 40 to 50 in good health and CMV-seropositive. The sequenced sample consisted of PBMCs.

Here the CDR3 DNA reads TGTGCCAGCAGCTTAGTTAGTGGGGCCAACGTCCTGACTTTC. This codes for CASSLVSGANVLTF. The rearrangement links TRBV7-6 to TRBJ2-6; D gene unclear. The CDR3 loop spans 14 amino acids. Between the trimmed V and J ends, which lost 1 base and 3 bases, there was a span of 4 bases. Germline assignment: CDR1 SGHVS and CDR2 FNYEAQ. Together with reference TRBV7-6 and TRBJ2-6, the CDR3 gives the full variable domain: GAGVSQSPRYKVTKRGQDVALRCDPISGHVSLYWYRQALGQGPEFLTYFNYEAQQDKSGLPNDRFSAERPEGSISTLTIQRTEQRDSAMYRCASSLVSGANVLTFGAGSRLTVL.